This record concerns one TCR beta chain sequence. The CDR3 totals 12 residues. The germline gives CDR1 MDHEN, CDR2 SYDVKM. The V end lost 6 bases, the J end lost 4 bases, and 9 bases lay between the germline ends. This specimen belongs to a study of blood T cell repertoires in COVID-19. Across the study: T cells, B-cell-depleted T cells, or PBMCs supplied cDNA or gDNA.

Clones were sequenced by immunoSEQ multiplex PCR, and TCRdb holds only the in-frame ones, with some missing. Among a few hundred thousand clones listed, over 75% were seen once. The clonotype comes from a man aged 40-55 years in a cohort exposed to, infected with or recovered from COVID-19 (not recorded which). V usage is TRBV28 and J usage is TRBJ2-5; unclear D gene. The sequencing sample was made of PBMCs or T cells enriched from blood (not recorded which). The CDR3 region is CASSSPGETQYF. The CDR3 nucleotides read TGTGCCAGCAGCTCTCCGGGAGAGACCCAGTACTTC.